Reported below is one T cell receptor beta chain. The record originates from a study of blood T cell repertoires in COVID-19. Study-wide context: Collection of acute and convalescent COVID-19 samples took place in the United States, Italy and Spain. Nucleic acid was either cDNA or gDNA, and it came from T cells, B-cell-depleted T cells, or PBMCs.

As handled by the study authors: Amplification with reference gene primers provided the estimates of nucleated cell counts. Repertoires were generated with immunoSEQ multiplex PCR, while TCRdb's copy carries only in-frame clones and drops some. The V and J calls and clone size are taken from that table; D and trimming were inferred from the DNA. The table lists around 140,000 clones, 84% of them singletons. This receptor was taken from a human donor in a cohort sampled during active COVID-19. What was sequenced was peripheral blood.

The CDR3 DNA follows: TGTGCCAGCAGTGAAGTTGGTCAGGGGGCGAGGGAAAAACTGTTTTTT. Amino acid sequence: CASSEVGQGAREKLFF. The chain is built from TRBV6-1 and TRBJ1-4; 8 bases agree with TRBD1. The CDR3 has 16 amino acids. Trimming removed 1 base from V and 8 bases from J; junction bases left unmatched: 9. Looked up from germline, CDR1 is MNHNS and CDR2 is SASEGT.